The 2 T cell receptor beta chains presented below share a single source sample, sequenced in a study of metastatic and nonmetastatic thyroid tumors. TCRdb re-clonotyped the PCR reads through MiXCR. There are some 17,000 clones in the sample; roughly 24% occur only once, and roughly 11% lies in the top ten. No treatment of any kind had been given to any patient before thyroid surgery. The sequenced sample was blood. Source of these receptors: a male donor with papillary thyroid cancer or a benign thyroid nodule (not recorded which). Some clones in this sample may be carry-over from other donors' samples.

This clone was found a few times. The genes are TRBV27 and TRBJ2-7, with TRBD1 identical over 10 bases. V shed 5 bases and J 2 bases; nucleotides not matched to a gene: 12. The CDR3 sequence is 17 residues long. Looked up from germline, CDR1 is MNHEY and CDR2 is SMNVEV (reference sequence). The CDR3 sequence: CASSQESTGGPTYEQYF. The DNA of the CDR3 is TGTGCCAGCAGTCAGGAATCGACAGGGGGCCCTACCTACGAGCAGTACTTC.

The CDR3 DNA sequence: TGCAGTGCTAGAGGGGGGGGAGAGACCCAGTACTTC. Its translation is CSARGGGETQYF. The gene calls are TRBV20-1 and TRBJ2-5, with 7 bases identical to TRBD2. With 1 base clipped from V and 4 bases from J, the junction kept 0 bases outside the gene matches. CDR3 length equals 12 residues. Looked up from germline, CDR1 is DFQATT and CDR2 is SNEGSKA (reference sequence).